Listed here are 32 T cell receptor beta chains from one sample, sequenced in a study of blood T cell repertoires in COVID-19. TCRdb's copy holds only in-frame clones and misses some; the assay was immunoSEQ multiplex PCR. The sample yields about 140,000 clones, about 83% seen once. Input material: peripheral blood. The source of these receptors is a man under 40 with COVID-19, enrolled during active disease.

The chain couples TRBV7-2 to TRBJ2-1; 9 nucleotides line up with TRBD2. The V gene end was trimmed by 2 bases and the J gene end by 4 bases; junction bases not matched to a gene: 9. CDR3 length equals 17 residues. The germline gives CDR1 SGHTA, CDR2 FQGNSA. CDR3 region: CASSLYVSTSGYNEQFF. CDR3 in DNA: TGTGCCAGCAGCTTATATGTGTCGACTAGCGGTTACAATGAGCAGTTCTTC.

The chain joins TRBV19 to TRBJ1-5; D possibly corresponds to TRBD1 (6 bases). This CDR3 contains 17 residues. The germline V and J ends were trimmed by 6 bases and 4 bases, with 22 bases remaining between them. The germline V gene encodes CDR1 LNHDA and CDR2 SQIVND (reference sequence). CDR3 loop: CASSVGAGASGNQPQHF. The CDR3 DNA follows: TGTGCCAGTAGCGTTGGGGCAGGGGCTTCTGGAAATCAGCCCCAGCATTTT.

The chain combines TRBV10-2 with TRBJ1-5; 12 nucleotides line up with TRBD1. CDR1 WSHSY and CDR2 SAAADI come from the germline V gene. V dropped 8 bases and J dropped 0; count of bases not matched to a gene: 11. CDR3 size: 18 residues. CDR3 protein: CASLPGTGGRYSNQPQHF. The CDR3 nucleotides read TGCGCCAGCTTACCCGGGACAGGGGGCCGATATAGCAATCAGCCCCAGCATTTT.

The CDR3 DNA reads as TGCGCCAGCACCGTGGGGCTAGCGGGATGGTCCGGGGAGCTGTTTTTT. Translation: CASTVGLAGWSGELFF. The chain joins TRBV5-1 to TRBJ2-2, with TRBD2 identical over 9 bases. The CDR3 loop spans 16 amino acids. Germline loops: CDR1 SGHRS, CDR2 YFSETQ. V dropped 6 bases and J dropped 6; count of bases not matched to a gene: 12.

The V call is TRBV24-1, the J call TRBJ1-2; D not resolved. This CDR3 spans 14 amino acids. V lost 4 bases and J lost 8, with 16 bases in between. CDR1 and CDR2 (germline): KGHDR, SFDVKD. CDR3 DNA: TGTGCCACCAGTGACCTGACGGACGGAGGGGGCTACACCTTC. This translates into CATSDLTDGGGYTF.

The chain links TRBV7-2 to TRBJ1-6; TRBD1 might be the D (6 bases). Trimming pared 1 base from V and 10 bases from J, leaving 11 bases between. Germline V gene sequence: CDR1 SGHTA, CDR2 FQGNSA. The CDR3 totals 14 residues. Here the CDR3 DNA reads TGTGCCAGCAGCTTAGGCAGGGGTAAATCACCCCTCCACTTT. The encoded protein is CASSLGRGKSPLHF.

The chain couples TRBV6-6 to TRBJ2-1; 7 positions match TRBD2. Germline CDR1 and CDR2: MNHNY and SVGAGI (reference sequence). V lost 0 bases and J lost 9; bases outside the gene matches: 8. The CDR3 is 15 amino acids. In DNA form, the CDR3 reads TGTGCCAGCAGTTACTCCAAGGCGGGAGTAGGTGAGCAGTTCTTC. Its translation: CASSYSKAGVGEQFF.

The chain's CDR3 is CASSSTSVEQYF. The CDR3 coding sequence is TGTGCCAGCAGTTCGACTAGCGTAGAGCAGTACTTC. The chain combines TRBV5-4 with TRBJ2-7, with TRBD2 matching over 8 bases. V lost 5 bases, J lost 7 bases, and 5 bases stayed unmatched. The length of the CDR3 is 12 residues. Germline CDR1 reads SGHNT; CDR2 reads YYREEE (reference sequence).

The chain is built from TRBV5-4 and TRBJ2-1; TRBD2 aligns across 7 bases. This CDR3 is 15 amino acids long. CDR1 and CDR2 from the germline V gene are SGHNT and YYREEE (reference sequence). V shed 6 bases, J shed 4 bases, and the junction held 10 bases outside the gene matches. CDR3 coding DNA: TGTGCCAGCACCCCGCGACTAGCAGATTACAATGAGCAGTTCTTC. The encoded protein is CASTPRLADYNEQFF.

This clone was seen more than once but under ten times. The chain couples TRBV7-8 to TRBJ1-2; 9 nucleotides match TRBD1. The germline CDR1 and CDR2 sequences are SGHVS and FQNEAQ. Germline trimming cut 5 bases from V and 5 bases from J; bases unmatched to any gene: 9. CDR3 length: 15 residues. CDR3 protein: CASSRLGQGIYGYTF. The CDR3 DNA reads as TGTGCCAGCAGCCGTCTGGGACAGGGAATATATGGCTACACCTTC.

This chain connects TRBV24-1 to TRBJ2-7; D possibly corresponds to TRBD2 (5 bases). V gave up 4 bases and J gave up 2 bases, with 11 bases separating them. Germline CDR1 is KGHDR and CDR2 is SFDVKD. The CDR3 spans 14 residues. The CDR3 region is CATSDGKLTYEQYF. CDR3 nucleotide sequence: TGTGCCACCAGTGACGGGAAACTTACCTACGAGCAGTACTTC.

This rearrangement joins TRBV5-1 to TRBJ2-5; TRBD2 matches 7 bases. The V and J ends lost 0 bases and 1 base, in that order; junction bases with no gene match: 3. Germline CDR1 and CDR2: SGHRS and YFSETQ. CDR3 length equals 15 residues. CDR3 nucleotides: TGCGCCAGCAGCTTGGAGTGGGGGGGCCAAGAGACCCAGTACTTC. This gives the protein CASSLEWGGQETQYF.

This clone was observed a handful of times. The chain joins TRBV19 to TRBJ1-4; 7 nucleotides agree with TRBD1. Germline CDR1 is LNHDA and CDR2 is SQIVND (reference sequence). V dropped 6 bases and J dropped 2; count of bases not matched to a gene: 3. The CDR3 is 14 amino acids. This CDR3 reads CASRTGRTNEKLFF. The CDR3 nucleotides are TGTGCCAGTAGGACAGGGCGGACTAATGAAAAACTGTTTTTT. Complete variable domain (other parts from reference TRBV19 and TRBJ1-4): DGGITQSPKYLFRKEGQNVTLSCEQNLNHDAMYWYRQDPGQGLRLIYYSQIVNDFQKGDIAEGYSVSREKKESFPLTVTSAQKNPTAFYLCASRTGRTNEKLFFGSGTQLSVL.

This chain links TRBV2 with TRBJ2-6; D unclear. The CDR3 has 14 amino acids. Germline assignment: CDR1 SNHLY and CDR2 FYNNEI. With 3 bases removed from V and 0 bases from J, the gap between germline ends came to 3 bases. This CDR3 reads CASSDSSGANVLTF. The CDR3 DNA follows: TGTGCCAGCAGTGACAGCTCTGGGGCCAACGTCCTGACTTTC.

The chain combines TRBV2 with TRBJ2-3; possible D gene TRBD1, 6 bases. V was trimmed by 7 bases and J by 4 bases, leaving 18 bases between them. The CDR3 covers 15 residues. Germline V gene data show CDR1 as SNHLY and CDR2 as FYNNEI. The CDR3 sequence is CASTSGRGISDTQYF. As DNA, the CDR3 is TGTGCCAGCACGTCTGGTAGGGGGATCTCAGATACGCAGTATTTT. The variable domain in full, with the rest retrieved from reference TRBV2 and TRBJ2-3, is EPEVTQTPSHQVTQMGQEVILRCVPISNHLYFYWYRQILGQKVEFLVSFYNNEISEKSEIFDDQFSVERPDGSNFTLKIRSTKLEDSAMYFCASTSGRGISDTQYFGPGTRLTVL.

The chain combines TRBV19 with TRBJ2-7; D remains unclear. V was pared by 4 bases and J by 0 bases, with 7 bases between. Per germline, CDR1 LNHDA and CDR2 SQIVND (reference sequence). The CDR3 runs to 13 residues. The chain's CDR3 is CASSRASSYEQYF. As DNA, the CDR3 is TGTGCCAGTAGTAGGGCAAGCTCCTACGAGCAGTACTTC. Full variable domain (missing parts from reference TRBV19 and TRBJ2-7): DGGITQSPKYLFRKEGQNVTLSCEQNLNHDAMYWYRQDPGQGLRLIYYSQIVNDFQKGDIAEGYSVSREKKESFPLTVTSAQKNPTAFYLCASSRASSYEQYFGPGTRLTVT.

The genes are TRBV28 and TRBJ2-5; TRBD1 might be the D (7 bases). Germline-derived CDR1 and CDR2 are MDHEN and SYDVKM. V shed 5 bases and J shed 5 bases, with 15 bases lying between them. The CDR3 spans 14 residues. CDR3 coding DNA: TGTGCCAGCAGTACCCGACAGGGAGGCGAGACCCAGTACTTC. This sequence encodes CASSTRQGGETQYF. The complete variable domain, with remaining parts taken from reference TRBV28 and TRBJ2-5, reads DVKVTQSSRYLVKRTGEKVFLECVQDMDHENMFWYRQDPGLGLRLIYFSYDVKMKEKGDIPEGYSVSREKKERFSLILESASTNQTSMYLCASSTRQGGETQYFGPGTRLLVL.

The chain joins TRBV19 to TRBJ2-1, with a weak D call TRBD2 (5 bases). The CDR3 has 15 residues. In germline, CDR1 is LNHDA, CDR2 SQIVND (reference sequence). V gave up 3 bases and J gave up 4 bases, with 13 bases separating them. CDR3 bases: TGTGCCAGTAGTATGTGGCCTAGCACATACAATGAGCAGTTCTTC. This codes for CASSMWPSTYNEQFF.

This clone was seen once. V and J are TRBV19 and TRBJ2-5; the match to TRBD2 covers 8 bases. The V and J ends lost 2 bases and 9 bases, in that order; junction bases with no gene match: 8. Germline loops: CDR1 LNHDA, CDR2 SQIVND (reference sequence). The CDR3 totals 14 residues. As DNA, the CDR3 is TGTGCCAGTAGTATACGGGAGGGGGATAGGGCCCAGTACTTC. Amino acid sequence: CASSIREGDRAQYF.

This rearrangement joins TRBV5-6 to TRBJ2-3; D gene ambiguous. Trimming pared 0 bases from V and 6 bases from J, leaving 8 bases between. There are 13 residues in the CDR3. The germline CDR1 and CDR2 sequences are SGHDT and YYEEEE. The CDR3 is CASSLVFIDTQYF. The CDR3 nucleotides are TGTGCCAGCAGCTTGGTTTTTATTGATACGCAGTATTTT.

This chain joins TRBV5-6 and TRBJ1-3; tentative D call: TRBD1 (6 bases). Germline V gives CDR1 SGHDT, CDR2 YYEEEE. V was cut by 4 bases and J by 0 bases, with 14 bases left in between. CDR3 size: 16 residues. Written as DNA, the CDR3 is TGTGCCAGCAGCACAGGACAGAGGAGCTCTGGAAACACCATATATTTT. Protein: CASSTGQRSSGNTIYF.

The chain employs TRBV11-2 and TRBJ2-2; D possibly corresponds to TRBD2 (7 bases). CDR1 SGHAT and CDR2 FQNNGV come from the germline V gene. The ends were cut back, 10 bases at V and 9 bases at J, with 18 bases in the middle. The CDR3 sequence is 13 residues long. Here the CDR3 reads CATPGRGARELFF. The DNA of the CDR3 is TGTGCCACCCCGGGTCGGGGGGCTAGGGAGCTGTTTTTT.

V gene TRBV6-5 combines with J gene TRBJ2-7; 7 bases align to TRBD1. The CDR3 extends over 14 amino acids. V was pared by 6 bases and J by 2 bases, with 7 bases of the junction left unmatched. Germline lookup yields CDR1 MNHEY and CDR2 SVGAGI. CDR3 nucleotide sequence: TGTGCCAGCAGGAGCCGGGACAGAGCCTACGAGCAGTACTTC. It yields the protein CASRSRDRAYEQYF.

This clone was counted many times. This chain joins TRBV11-2 and TRBJ1-4; perhaps TRBD1 as D (5 bases). Trimming stripped 5 bases from V and 7 bases from J, with 11 bases between. The CDR3 is 13 residues long. The germline V gene has CDR1 SGHAT and CDR2 FQNNGV. The CDR3 region has the DNA TGTGCCAGCAGCGTCAGGGTTACTGAAAAACTGTTTTTT. This sequence encodes CASSVRVTEKLFF.

The genes are TRBV11-2 and TRBJ2-1; 9 nucleotides agree with TRBD1. The germline gives CDR1 SGHAT, CDR2 FQNNGV. Trimming cost V 6 bases and J 2 bases; bases outside gene matches: 2. The length of the CDR3 is 14 residues. The CDR3 DNA follows: TGTGCCAGCAGGGGGACAGGGACCTACAATGAGCAGTTCTTC. It is translated as CASRGTGTYNEQFF.

The V and J genes are TRBV11-1 and TRBJ2-7, with D maybe TRBD2 (5 bases). The CDR3 loop spans 13 amino acids. The germline V gene has CDR1 SGHAT and CDR2 FQDESV (reference sequence). V was shortened by 5 bases and J by 7 bases, with 15 bases between the two germline ends. CDR3 loop: CASSHGTGIEQYF. DNA of the CDR3: TGTGCCAGCAGCCATGGTACGGGGATAGAGCAGTACTTC.

The CDR3 region is CASSGGRGLAYEQYF. The CDR3, as DNA: TGTGCCAGCAGCGGGGGCAGGGGGCTAGCCTACGAGCAGTACTTC. The V and J genes are TRBV28 and TRBJ2-7; 8 bases fit TRBD1. After removal of 6 bases from V and 2 bases from J, the junction contained 9 bases not matched to a gene. The CDR3 length is 15 residues. Germline V gene data show CDR1 as MDHEN and CDR2 as SYDVKM.

The chain is built from TRBV5-4 and TRBJ2-7; 7 nucleotides agree with TRBD2. Germline V gives CDR1 SGHNT, CDR2 YYREEE (reference sequence). CDR3 length equals 16 residues. J gave up 5 bases and V 3 bases, and 14 bases lay outside the gene matches. The CDR3 loop reads CASSSNGGGSFNEQYF. The CDR3 coding sequence is TGTGCCAGCAGCTCGAATGGTGGCGGGAGTTTCAACGAGCAGTACTTC.

The CDR3 is CASSDRGAQKSYEQYF. Written as DNA, the CDR3 is TGTGCCAGCAGTGACAGGGGGGCCCAGAAGTCCTACGAGCAGTACTTC. The chain has TRBV2 and TRBJ2-7; perhaps TRBD1 as D (7 bases). Germline V CDR1 and CDR2: SNHLY, FYNNEI. V lost 3 bases and J 1 base, leaving 16 bases between the germline ends. The CDR3 covers 16 residues.

The V and J genes are TRBV4-3 and TRBJ1-1; unclear D gene. Per germline, CDR1 LGHNA and CDR2 YSLEER. With 4 bases removed from V and 2 bases from J, the gap between germline ends came to 14 bases. The CDR3 has 15 residues. The CDR3 bases are TGCGCCAGCAGCCCAAAGCCGGGAGTTAACACTGAAGCTTTCTTT. Translated: CASSPKPGVNTEAFF.

This chain links TRBV2 with TRBJ2-5; 7 bases are shared with TRBD2. This CDR3 spans 14 amino acids. With V trimmed by 0 bases and J by 4 bases, 2 bases remained unmatched. The germline CDR1 and CDR2 sequences are SNHLY and FYNNEI. This CDR3 is CASSEAPGGETQYF. The CDR3 nucleotides are TGTGCCAGCAGTGAAGCCCCGGGGGGAGAGACCCAGTACTTC.

This chain connects TRBV23-1 to TRBJ1-5; maybe TRBD1 (6 bases). TRBV23-1 is placed among ORFs of uncertain function. The V end lost 3 bases, the J end lost 5 bases, and 14 bases lay between the germline ends. CDR3 length: 15 amino acids. The CDR3: CASSHPGRGDQPQHF. In DNA form, the CDR3 reads TGCGCCAGCAGTCACCCCGGCAGGGGTGATCAGCCCCAGCATTTT.